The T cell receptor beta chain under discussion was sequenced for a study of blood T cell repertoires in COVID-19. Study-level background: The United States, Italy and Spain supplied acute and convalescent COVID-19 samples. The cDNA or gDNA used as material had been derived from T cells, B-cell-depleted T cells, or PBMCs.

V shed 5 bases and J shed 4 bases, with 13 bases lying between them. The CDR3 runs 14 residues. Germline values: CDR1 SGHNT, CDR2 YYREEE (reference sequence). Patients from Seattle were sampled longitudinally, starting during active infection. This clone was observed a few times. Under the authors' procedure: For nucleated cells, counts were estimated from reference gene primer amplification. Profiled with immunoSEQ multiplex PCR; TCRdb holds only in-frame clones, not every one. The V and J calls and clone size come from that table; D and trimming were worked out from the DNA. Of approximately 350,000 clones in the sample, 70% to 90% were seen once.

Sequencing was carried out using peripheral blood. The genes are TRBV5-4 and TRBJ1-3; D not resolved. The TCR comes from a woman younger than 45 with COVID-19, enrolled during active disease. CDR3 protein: CASSFQSGGNTIYF. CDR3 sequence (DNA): TGTGCCAGCAGTTTCCAAAGCGGGGGAAACACCATATATTTT.